These T cell receptor beta chains were read from a single sample in a study of CD8+ T cells in alopecia areata. Produced via immunoSEQ multiplex PCR; TCRdb's table is partial and in-frame only. Among fewer than 350,000 clones listed, about three fifths were seen once. The sequencing here drew on CD4+ T cells sorted from blood, taken at week 24, from a patient treated with tofacitinib. The receptors come from a human donor with alopecia areata. Both conserved end residues are part of each CDR3. Fields, in order: CDR3 length, clone size, D gene, V gene, J gene, CDR3 DNA, CDR3 protein. D genes are given only for firm matches. Rows may omit the clone size; those that give it use once, few, many or a size class.

CDR3 length: 13; clone size: NA; D gene: NA; V gene: TRBV12-5; J gene: TRBJ1-1; CDR3 DNA: TGTGCTAGTGGTTTGGGCAGGGACACTGAAGCTTTCTTT; CDR3 protein: CASGLGRDTEAFF
CDR3 length: 13; clone size: NA; D gene: NA; V gene: TRBV2; J gene: TRBJ2-2; CDR3 DNA: TGTGCCAGCACCGGACTCAGTTCCGGGGAGCTGTTTTTT; CDR3 protein: CASTGLSSGELFF
CDR3 length: 14; clone size: NA; D gene: NA; V gene: TRBV5-6; J gene: TRBJ2-1; CDR3 DNA: TGTGCCAGCAGCTTTGTCCACCCTTTGAGCGAGCAGTTCTTC; CDR3 protein: CASSFVHPLSEQFF
CDR3 length: 13; clone size: NA; D gene: TRBD1; V gene: TRBV29-1; J gene: TRBJ1-1; CDR3 DNA: TGCAGCGGCACAGACAGGGCGAACACTGAAGCTTTCTTT; CDR3 protein: CSGTDRANTEAFF
CDR3 length: 16; clone size: NA; D gene: NA; V gene: TRBV4-1; J gene: TRBJ2-5; CDR3 DNA: TGCGCCAGCAGGACCGGGGTGGGGCGGGGCGATGGGACCCAGTACTTC; CDR3 protein: CASRTGVGRGDGTQYF
CDR3 length: 12; clone size: NA; D gene: NA; V gene: TRBV28; J gene: TRBJ2-7; CDR3 DNA: TGTGCCAGCCTAGGGGGTTATTACGAGCAGTACTTC; CDR3 protein: CASLGGYYEQYF
CDR3 length: 14; clone size: few; D gene: TRBD1; V gene: TRBV27; J gene: TRBJ1-1; CDR3 DNA: TGTGCCAGCACCCCGATCAGGGGGAATACTGAAGCTTTCTTT; CDR3 protein: CASTPIRGNTEAFF
CDR3 length: 14; clone size: NA; D gene: NA; V gene: TRBV11-2; J gene: TRBJ1-1; CDR3 DNA: TGTGCCAGCAGCCCCGGGCCGATGAACACTGAAGCTTTCTTT; CDR3 protein: CASSPGPMNTEAFF
CDR3 length: 16; clone size: NA; D gene: NA; V gene: TRBV5-1; J gene: TRBJ2-1; CDR3 DNA: TGCGCCAGCAGCTTGGACGGACAGTTCTCCTACAATGAGCAGTTCTTC; CDR3 protein: CASSLDGQFSYNEQFF
CDR3 length: 15; clone size: NA; D gene: TRBD1; V gene: TRBV23-1; J gene: TRBJ1-2; CDR3 DNA: TGCGCCAGCAGTCAATTCAACAGGGGCGACTATGGCTACACCTTC; CDR3 protein: CASSQFNRGDYGYTF